This T cell receptor beta chain was sequenced for a study of T cell responses to AZD1222 COVID-19 vaccine. General study findings and limits: Most donors were white British and more were female, and clonal diversity was possibly underestimated. CD4 TCRs linked to vaccination spanned spike, dominating at 160-218 and 743-854.

V dropped 0 bases and J dropped 1 base, with 10 bases sitting between them. This CDR3 spans 15 amino acids. Germline V gene sequence: CDR1 SGHRS, CDR2 YFSETQ. This clone was seen only once. Antigen unknown. Assay: immunoSEQ multiplex PCR; the TCRdb copy retains only in-frame clones and omits some. The sample shows about 49,000 clones, around four fifths of them seen only once. The gene calls are TRBV5-1 and TRBJ1-1, with TRBD1 as a possible D gene (5 bases). The receptor comes from an adult in good health. Sample: peripheral blood, taken on day 0 of MenACWY control vaccination. In DNA form, the CDR3 reads TGCGCCAGCAGCTTGGGAGGGGTCCCGAACACTGAAGCTTTCTTT. Amino acid sequence: CASSLGGVPNTEAFF.